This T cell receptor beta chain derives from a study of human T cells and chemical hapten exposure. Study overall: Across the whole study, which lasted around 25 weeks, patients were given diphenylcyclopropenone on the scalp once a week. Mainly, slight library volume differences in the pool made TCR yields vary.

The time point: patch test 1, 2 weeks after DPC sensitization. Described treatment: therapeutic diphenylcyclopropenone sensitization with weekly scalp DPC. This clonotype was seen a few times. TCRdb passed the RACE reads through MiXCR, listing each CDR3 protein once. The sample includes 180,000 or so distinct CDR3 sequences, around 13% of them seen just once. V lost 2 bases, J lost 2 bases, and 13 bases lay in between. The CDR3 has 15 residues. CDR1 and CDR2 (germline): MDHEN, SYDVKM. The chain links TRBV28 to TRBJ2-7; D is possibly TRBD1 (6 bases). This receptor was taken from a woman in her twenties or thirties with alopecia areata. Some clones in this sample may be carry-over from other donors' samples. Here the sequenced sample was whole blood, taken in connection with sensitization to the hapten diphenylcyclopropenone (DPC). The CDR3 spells CASSLRVGGAYEQYF. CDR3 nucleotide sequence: TGTGCCAGCAGTTTACGAGTAGGGGGAGCCTACGAGCAGTACTTC.